This paragraph reports one T cell receptor (beta chain). The data belong to a study of blood T cell repertoires in COVID-19. About the study: The cDNA or gDNA used as material had been derived from T cells, B-cell-depleted T cells, or PBMCs.

Germline V lookup: CDR1 KGHSH, CDR2 LQKENI. This CDR3 has 13 residues. V lost 6 bases and J lost 2; bases outside the gene matches: 3. TCRdb's table, derived via immunoSEQ multiplex PCR, lists solely in-frame clones and lacks some. The repertoire holds 95,000 to 150,000 clones, with roughly 90% as singletons. Sample: peripheral blood. The TCR sequence derives from a man aged 50 or older with acute or convalescent COVID-19. The genes are TRBV18 and TRBJ2-5; 7 bases are a match to TRBD2. The CDR3 bases are TGTGCCAGCTCTCGGGGGGTACAAGAGACCCAGTACTTC. Protein: CASSRGVQETQYF.